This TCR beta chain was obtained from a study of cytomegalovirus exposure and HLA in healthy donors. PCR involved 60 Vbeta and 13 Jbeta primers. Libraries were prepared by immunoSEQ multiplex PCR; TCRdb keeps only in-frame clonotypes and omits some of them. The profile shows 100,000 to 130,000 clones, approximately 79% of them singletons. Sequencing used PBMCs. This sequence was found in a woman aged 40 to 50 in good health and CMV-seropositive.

This CDR3 is CASSPPTGQGAEKLFF. CDR3 in DNA: TGCGCCAGCAGCCCGCCGACAGGACAGGGGGCTGAAAAACTGTTTTTT. The gene calls are TRBV5-1 and TRBJ1-4, with 11 bases identical to TRBD1. Germline-derived CDR1 and CDR2 are SGHRS and YFSETQ. CDR3 length equals 16 residues. With 4 bases clipped from V and 7 bases from J, the junction kept 9 bases outside the gene matches.